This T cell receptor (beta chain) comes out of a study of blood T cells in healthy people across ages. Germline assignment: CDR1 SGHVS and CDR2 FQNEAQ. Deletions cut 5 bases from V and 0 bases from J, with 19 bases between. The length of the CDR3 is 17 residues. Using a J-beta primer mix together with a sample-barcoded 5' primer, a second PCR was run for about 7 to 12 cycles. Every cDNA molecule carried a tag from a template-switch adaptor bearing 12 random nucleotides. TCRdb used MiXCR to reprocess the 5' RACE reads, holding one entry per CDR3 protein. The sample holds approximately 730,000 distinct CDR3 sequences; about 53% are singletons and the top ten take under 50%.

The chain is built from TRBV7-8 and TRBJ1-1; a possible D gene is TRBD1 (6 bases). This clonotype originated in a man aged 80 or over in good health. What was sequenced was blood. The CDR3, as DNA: TGTGCCAGCAGCATTCGGGACACTAGGTGGGTGAACACTGAAGCTTTCTTT. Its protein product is CASSIRDTRWVNTEAFF.